The source of this TCR beta chain is a study of T-cell reconstitution after alpha-beta-depleted transplantation in children. TCRbeta library construction was performed incorporating unique molecular identifiers. TCRdb passed the PCR reads through MiXCR, listing each CDR3 protein once. The sample carries 400,000 to 500,000 distinct CDR3 sequences, 9.5% to 13% recorded once. The CDR3 sequence is 13 residues long. Trimming left V 7 bases short and J 2 bases short, with 8 bases between. From germline, CDR1 is KGHDR and CDR2 SFDVKD. The V call is TRBV24-1, the J call TRBJ2-1, with unresolved D. The sequence derives from a human donor who donated a stem cell graft to a child with acute myeloid leukemia. The material sequenced was PBMCs from the stem cell graft donor, taken from the stem cell graft. The CDR3 here is CATRRWAYNEQFF. The CDR3 bases are TGTGCCACCAGGAGGTGGGCCTACAATGAGCAGTTCTTC.